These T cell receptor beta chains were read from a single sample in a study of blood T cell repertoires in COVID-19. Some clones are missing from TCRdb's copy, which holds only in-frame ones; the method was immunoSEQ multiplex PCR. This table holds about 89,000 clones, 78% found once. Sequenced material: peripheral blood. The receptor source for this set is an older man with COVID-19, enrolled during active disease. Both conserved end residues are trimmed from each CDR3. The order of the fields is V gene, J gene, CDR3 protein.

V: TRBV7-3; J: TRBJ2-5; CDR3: ASSAMGGPQY
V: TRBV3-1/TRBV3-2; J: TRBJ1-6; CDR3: ASSQGAGTSPLH
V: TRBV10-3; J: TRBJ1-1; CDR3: ATTRDRGEAF
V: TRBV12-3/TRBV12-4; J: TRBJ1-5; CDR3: ASSLRGKTQH
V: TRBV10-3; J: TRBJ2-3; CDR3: AIDRGPGTDTQY
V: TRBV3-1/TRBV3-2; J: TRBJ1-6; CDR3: ASSLQGRSPLH
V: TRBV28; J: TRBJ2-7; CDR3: ASSFTLAGGGEQY
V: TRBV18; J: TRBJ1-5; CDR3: ASSPLSSDQPQH
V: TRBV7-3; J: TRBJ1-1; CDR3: ASSLVRAGSSEAF
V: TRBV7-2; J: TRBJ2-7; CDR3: ASSFTSGNGYEQY
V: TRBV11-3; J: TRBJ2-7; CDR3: ASSPPGQTYEQY
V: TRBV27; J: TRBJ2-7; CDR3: ASSSRRRSSYEQY
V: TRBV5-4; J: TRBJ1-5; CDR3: ASSLGGGNQPQH
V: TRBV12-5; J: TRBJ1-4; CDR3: ASGLGDSGNEKLF
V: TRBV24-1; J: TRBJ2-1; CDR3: ATSDRGSSGRYNEQF
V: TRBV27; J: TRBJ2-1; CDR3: ASSPPSNEQF
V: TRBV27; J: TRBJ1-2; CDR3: ASSPGTGVRGYT
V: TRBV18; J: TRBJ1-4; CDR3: ASSPDRANEKLF
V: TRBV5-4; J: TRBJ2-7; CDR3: ASSPGTGGDEQY
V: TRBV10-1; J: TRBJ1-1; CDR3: ASSEGRHPFPEAF
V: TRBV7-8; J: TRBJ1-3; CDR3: ASSLGRRSGNTIY
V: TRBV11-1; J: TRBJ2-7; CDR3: ASSIDIQGYEQY
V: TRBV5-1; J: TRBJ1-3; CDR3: ASSLGPGQGNTIY
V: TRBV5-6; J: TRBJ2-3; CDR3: ASSSGRGGDTQY
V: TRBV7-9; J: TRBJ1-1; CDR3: ASSGGSSNTEAF
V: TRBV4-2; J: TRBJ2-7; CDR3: ASSQGLAGGPDGFYEQY
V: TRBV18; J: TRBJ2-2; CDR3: ASSGQFSTGELF
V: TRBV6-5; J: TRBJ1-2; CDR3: ASSYSGTRIYGYT
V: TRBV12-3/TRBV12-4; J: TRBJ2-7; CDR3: ASSFGQANEQY
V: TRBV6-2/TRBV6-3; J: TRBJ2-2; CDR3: ASSYHHRVGDGTGELF
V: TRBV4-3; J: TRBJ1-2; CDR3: ASSQDIGLNYGYT
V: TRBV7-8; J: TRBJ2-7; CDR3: ASSDNRDRGLSHRYEQY
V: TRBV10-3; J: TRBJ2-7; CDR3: AISEGSGGYEQY
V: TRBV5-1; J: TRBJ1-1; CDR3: ASSFGMNTEAF
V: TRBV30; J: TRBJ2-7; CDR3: AWSQGHEQY
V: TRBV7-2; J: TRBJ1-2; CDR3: ASSLEWLQPWSNYGYT
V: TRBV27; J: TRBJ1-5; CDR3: ASSPLTGVDQPQH
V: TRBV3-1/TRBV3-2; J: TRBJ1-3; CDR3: ASGQGRNTIY
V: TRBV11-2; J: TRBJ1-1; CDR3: ASSKDRNTEAF
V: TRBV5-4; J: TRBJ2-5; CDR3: ASSRRTSGNGETQY
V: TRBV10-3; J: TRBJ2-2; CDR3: AIGGSGGTGELF
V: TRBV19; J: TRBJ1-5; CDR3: ASSIGQVSNQPQH
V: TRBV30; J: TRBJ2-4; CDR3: AWRLAEKNIQY
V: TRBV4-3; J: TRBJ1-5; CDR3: ASSQDTGDQPQH
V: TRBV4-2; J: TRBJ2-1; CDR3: ASSQSLRTSGEQF
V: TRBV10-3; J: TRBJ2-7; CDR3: AIAQGGVLYEQY